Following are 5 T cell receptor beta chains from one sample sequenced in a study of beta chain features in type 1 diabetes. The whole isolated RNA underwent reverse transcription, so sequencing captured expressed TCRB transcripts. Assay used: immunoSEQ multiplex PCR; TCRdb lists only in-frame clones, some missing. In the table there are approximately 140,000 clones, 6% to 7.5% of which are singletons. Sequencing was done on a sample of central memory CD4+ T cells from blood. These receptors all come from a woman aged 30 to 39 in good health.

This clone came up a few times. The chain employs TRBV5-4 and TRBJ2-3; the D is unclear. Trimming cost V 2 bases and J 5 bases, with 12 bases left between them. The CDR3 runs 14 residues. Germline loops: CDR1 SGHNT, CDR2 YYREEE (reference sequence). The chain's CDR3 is CASSFSGTRDTQYF. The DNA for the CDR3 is TGTGCCAGCAGCTTCTCCGGTACTCGAGATACGCAGTATTTT.

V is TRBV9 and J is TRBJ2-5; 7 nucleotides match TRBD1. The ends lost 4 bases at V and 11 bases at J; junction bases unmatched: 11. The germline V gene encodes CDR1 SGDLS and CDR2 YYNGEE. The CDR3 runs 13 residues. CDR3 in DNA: TGTGCCAGCAGCCCCAGCAGGGGGACGGAGCAGTACTTC. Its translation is CASSPSRGTEQYF.

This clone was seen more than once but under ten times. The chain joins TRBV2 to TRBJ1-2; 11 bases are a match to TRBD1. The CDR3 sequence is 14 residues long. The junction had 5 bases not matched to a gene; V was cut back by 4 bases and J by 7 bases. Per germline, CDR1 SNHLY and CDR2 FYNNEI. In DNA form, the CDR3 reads TGTGCCAGCAGTGGGGACAGGGGGATTGGTGGCTACACCTTC. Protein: CASSGDRGIGGYTF. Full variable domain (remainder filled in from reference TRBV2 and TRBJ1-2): EPEVTQTPSHQVTQMGQEVILRCVPISNHLYFYWYRQILGQKVEFLVSFYNNEISEKSEIFDDQFSVERPDGSNFTLKIRSTKLEDSAMYFCASSGDRGIGGYTFGSGTRLTVV.

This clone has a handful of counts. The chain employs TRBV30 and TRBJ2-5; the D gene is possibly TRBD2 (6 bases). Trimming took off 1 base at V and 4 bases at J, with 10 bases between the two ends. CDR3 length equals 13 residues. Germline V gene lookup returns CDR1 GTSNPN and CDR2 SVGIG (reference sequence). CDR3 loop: CAWSARRVETQYF. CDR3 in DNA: TGTGCCTGGAGTGCTCGGAGGGTAGAGACCCAGTACTTC.

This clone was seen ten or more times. CDR3 nucleotides: TGTGCCACCAGCAGAGTAGCGGGAGAAGGAGAGACCCAGTACTTC. It codes for CATSRVAGEGETQYF. The J gene is TRBJ2-5, the V gene TRBV15; 9 bases are shared with TRBD2. V shed 1 base and J 4 bases; nucleotides not matched to a gene: 4. Germline assignment: CDR1 LNHNV and CDR2 YYDKDF (reference sequence). The CDR3 runs to 15 residues.